Each of the 9 T cell receptor beta chains below was sequenced from the same sample in a study of T cell responses to AZD1222 COVID-19 vaccine. Sequencing was performed with immunoSEQ multiplex PCR; in TCRdb, only in-frame clones are kept and a portion is missing. The table lists about 120,000 clones, about 86% of them singletons, with under 20% in the top ten. The sample consisted of peripheral blood, taken 28 days after the second AZD1222 dose. The receptors were sampled from an adult who received the AZD1222 COVID-19 vaccine.

This clone was seen once. The chain links TRBV7-6 to TRBJ2-2, with 7 bases that match TRBD2. Trimming took 5 bases from V and 7 from J; bases not matched to a gene: 10. This CDR3 is built from 15 residues. Germline values: CDR1 SGHVS, CDR2 FNYEAQ. The CDR3 protein is CASSLYSGKVGELFF. The CDR3 region has the DNA TGTGCCAGCAGCCTCTACAGCGGGAAGGTCGGGGAGCTGTTTTTT.

The V call is TRBV6-5, the J call TRBJ2-2, with D tentatively TRBD1 (5 bases). Germline V lookup: CDR1 MNHEY, CDR2 SVGAGI. Trimming took 2 bases from V and 4 from J, leaving 11 bases between them. This CDR3 contains 15 residues. This chain's CDR3 is CASSYGADLTGELFF. The CDR3 nucleotides read TGTGCCAGCAGTTACGGGGCGGACCTCACCGGGGAGCTGTTTTTT.

The rearrangement uses TRBV5-1 and TRBJ1-6; 8 bases fit TRBD1. This CDR3 comprises 15 residues. V dropped 0 bases and J dropped 5; count of bases not matched to a gene: 1. Germline CDR1 reads SGHRS; CDR2 reads YFSETQ. CDR3 sequence (DNA): TGCGCCAGCAGCTTGGGGACAGGGAATAATTCACCCCTCCACTTT. It is translated as CASSLGTGNNSPLHF. The variable domain in full, with the rest retrieved from reference TRBV5-1 and TRBJ1-6, is KAGVTQTPRYLIKTRGQQVTLSCSPISGHRSVSWYQQTPGQGLQFLFEYFSETQRNKGNFPGRFSGRQFSNSRSEMNVSTLELGDSALYLCASSLGTGNNSPLHFGNGTRLTVT.

The chain is built from TRBV11-2 and TRBJ2-5; 10 bases agree with TRBD1. CDR1 is SGHAT, CDR2 FQNNGV, per germline. V lost 5 bases to trimming and J lost 4 bases; unmatched junction nucleotides: 10. The CDR3 contains 16 residues. The chain's CDR3 is CASSRQGAIRTETQYF. The CDR3 DNA reads as TGTGCCAGCAGCCGACAGGGGGCGATCAGGACAGAGACCCAGTACTTC.

In its sample, this clone was seen once. Here the CDR3 DNA reads TGTGCCAGCAGTCCGCTGAATCAGCCCCAGCATTTT. Its translation: CASSPLNQPQHF. The chain uses TRBV2 and TRBJ1-5; unclear D gene. The CDR3 is 12 residues long. Trimming cost V 5 bases and J 4 bases, with 6 bases left between them. CDR1 is SNHLY and CDR2 is FYNNEI in the germline V gene.

The chain joins TRBV18 to TRBJ1-5; D ambiguous. Trimming removed 1 base at V and 0 bases at J, with 10 bases between. Germline V gene data show CDR1 as KGHSH and CDR2 as LQKENI. The CDR3 spans 16 residues. The CDR3 sequence is CASSPLRANSNQPQHF. For the CDR3, the DNA is TGTGCCAGCTCACCACTTAGGGCAAATAGCAATCAGCCCCAGCATTTT.

This chain joins TRBV19 and TRBJ2-2, with D perhaps TRBD1 (6 bases). Per the germline V gene, CDR1 is LNHDA and CDR2 is SQIVND (reference sequence). This CDR3 has 16 residues. Trimming pared 1 base from V and 3 bases from J, leaving 12 bases between. The CDR3 is CASSIVAGVDTGELFF. The CDR3 region has the DNA TGTGCCAGTAGTATAGTAGCAGGGGTGGACACCGGGGAGCTGTTTTTT.

This clone is a singleton in its sample. This chain links TRBV7-2 with TRBJ2-7; 8 bases agree with TRBD2. The CDR3 is made up of 16 amino acids. V shed 1 base and J 1 base; nucleotides not matched to a gene: 6. Germline-derived CDR1 and CDR2 are SGHTA and FQGNSA. The CDR3 here is CASSLVVSGGSYEQYF. The CDR3 DNA follows: TGTGCCAGCAGCTTAGTGGTCAGCGGGGGTTCCTACGAGCAGTACTTC.

This clone showed up just once. The chain employs TRBV12-3 or TRBV12-4 and TRBJ1-2; D is unresolved. The CDR3 sequence is 13 residues long. V was clipped by 5 bases and J by 4 bases, with 11 bases between them. The CDR3 region has the DNA TGTGCCAGCAGTCGCGTGTTTGGCTATGGCTACACCTTC. The encoded protein is CASSRVFGYGYTF.